This entry is about one TCR beta chain. This clonotype came up a few times. Its target antigen remains unknown. No base-level quality is on record; no much larger clone is a single base apart. Hyperthyroidism was defined as stable when no progression to ophthalmopathy occurred within 18 months of follow-up. Hyperthyroidism patients were newly diagnosed, with disease duration under 2 months, and aged 18 to 65 years. Patients were excluded if they had other autoimmune diseases, uncontrolled infections, pregnancy or lactation. Clinical symptoms, serum thyroxine, TRAb, thyroid ultrasound and orbital computed tomography were used for diagnosis. PBMCs were isolated from 7.5 to 10 ml of fresh peripheral blood by Ficoll-Paque density gradient centrifugation. Total RNA was extracted using Trizol reagent, and RNA quality was checked on an Agilent 2100 Bioanalyzer. This specimen belongs to a study of Graves' ophthalmopathy and Graves' hyperthyroidism (dated by TCRdb to the late 2010s). With regard to the full study: Peripheral blood samples were taken at the time of initial diagnosis, before any treatment was given. After sampling, hyperthyroidism patients received methimazole starting at 30 mg daily, and ophthalmopathy patients received high-dose intravenous methylprednisolone. To explore V-J signatures that separate ophthalmopathy from hyperthyroidism, a discovery set of around 97 patients was enrolled, consisting of 43 with ophthalmopathy and approximately 57 with stable hyperthyroidism. In total, 135 blood samples were TCR-sequenced: under 45 ophthalmopathy, some 75 hyperthyroidism and about 17 hyperthyroidism-to-ophthalmopathy patients. The 100 discovery patients were randomly split 7:3 into training and test sets. The study used signatures of the TCR beta repertoire to tell Graves' ophthalmopathy apart from Graves' hyperthyroidism and to predict which patients would progress to ophthalmopathy. The independent validation cohort included roughly 19 hyperthyroidism patients plus 17 patients who later progressed from hyperthyroidism to ophthalmopathy. In several hyperthyroidism patients, the T-cell repertoires found in thyroid tissue were compared with those found in blood.

Including the terminal cysteine and phenylalanine, the CDR3 comprises 14 residues. Just CDR3 DNA is preserved here, 42 bases in frame from base 1. For CDR1 and CDR2, the germline V gene lists MNHEY and SVGAGI. Unmatched junction bases come to 7, with V trimmed by 4 bases and J by 6 bases. TCR beta CDR3 regions were amplified from RNA transcripts for repertoire sequencing. A first-round RT-PCR used HTBI primers with the Qiagen OneStep RT-PCR kit, followed by a second-round multiplex PCR, size selection and purification. Libraries were sequenced paired-end with 100 bp reads on an Illumina HiSeq2000. The source study handled its data this way. Reads were processed with SOAPnuke, discarding reads with adapters, uncalled bases, mean Phred below 15, or no exact constant-primer or identifier match. COPE v1.2.5 was used to merge the high-quality paired reads. Each unique nucleotide sequence was defined as a clonotype, and clonotypes were aligned to IMGT TRB V, D and J references with MiTCR v1.1. Analysis was restricted to V-J combinations with a frequency above 0.0001, which covered over 98% of repertoires. A TCR clonal expansion and chaos score per V-J combination was defined as the ratio of F50 clonal expansion to chaos observed in the TCRdist matrix. Welch's t-statistics and random forest were used to reduce the features to about 14 V-J combinations, which were then used as input to a naive Bayes classifier. Thyroid-blood repertoire similarity was quantified with the Morisita-Horn index. TCRdb trimmed the raw reads at Q25, called clones with MiXCR and kept productive beta chains. CDR3 protein duplicates are merged, each entry listing the most common genes and DNA. TCRdb's processing, not the authors', yielded these V and J calls. This sample comprises more than 300,000 distinct CDR3 sequences, 15% of them detected only once. Roughly 7% of the sample comes from the top ten.

Summary of the overall study and its limitations: Sample size was not statistically predetermined, and group allocation was not concealed from the investigators. Among expanded thyroid clonotypes with frequency above 0.001, most also showed up in blood, which suggests that blood repertoires may reflect the thyroid immune response. In validation, the model predicted ophthalmopathy progression with about 64% sensitivity and approximately 72% specificity; approximately 12 predicted patients were CT-confirmed with GO in a median of around 6.5 months. In cross-validation, the 13-signature model distinguished ophthalmopathy from stable hyperthyroidism with around 86% sensitivity and 81.08% specificity, while in the test set the corresponding values were roughly 80% and 75%.

The source of this sequence is a woman younger than 35 with stable Graves' hyperthyroidism. Donor details come from another sample of the same person, matched by shared clones. The material sequenced was peripheral blood. The V and J genes are TRBV6-5 and TRBJ2-7; 9 central nucleotides agree with TRBD1. DNA sequence: TGTGCCAGCAGTTCCCGGGACAGGGCGATCGAGCAGTACTTC. The resulting protein is CASSSRDRAIEQYF.